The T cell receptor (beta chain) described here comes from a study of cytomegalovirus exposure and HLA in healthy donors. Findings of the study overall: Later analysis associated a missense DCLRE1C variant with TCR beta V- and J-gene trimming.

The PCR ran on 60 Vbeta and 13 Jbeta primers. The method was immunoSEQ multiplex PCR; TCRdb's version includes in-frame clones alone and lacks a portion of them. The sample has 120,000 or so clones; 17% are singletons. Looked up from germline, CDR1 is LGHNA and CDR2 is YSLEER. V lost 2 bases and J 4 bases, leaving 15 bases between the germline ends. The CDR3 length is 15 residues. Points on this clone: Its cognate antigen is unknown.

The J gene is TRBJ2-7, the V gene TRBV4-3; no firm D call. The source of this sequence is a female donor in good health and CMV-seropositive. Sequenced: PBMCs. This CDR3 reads CASSQTTRNQYEQYF. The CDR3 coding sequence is TGCGCCAGCAGCCAAACTACAAGGAACCAATACGAGCAGTACTTC.